In its sample, the clone carrying this T cell receptor (beta chain) was seen a few times. The antigen remains unidentified. The PCR was carried out with 60 Vbeta primers and 13 Jbeta primers. The assay was immunoSEQ multiplex PCR, and TCRdb's table has in-frame clones only and misses some. Counted here are 150,000 to 200,000 clones, 76% occurring once; the ten biggest clones make up around 1.5%. The CDR3 extends over 18 amino acids. After removal of 4 bases from V and 4 bases from J, the junction contained 16 bases not matched to a gene. CDR1 is SGHNT, CDR2 YYREEE, per germline (reference sequence). The data were taken from a study of cytomegalovirus exposure and HLA in healthy donors. Points from the study as a whole: Reportedly, diagnosis of cytomegalovirus status by the classifier showed high specificity and sensitivity.

The sample taken for sequencing was PBMCs. This TCR came from a man younger than 30 in good health and CMV-seronegative. V and J are TRBV5-4 and TRBJ2-5, with 10 positions matching TRBD2. This CDR3 is CASSPSKAAGGLGETQYF. The CDR3 DNA follows: TGTGCCAGCAGCCCCAGTAAGGCAGCGGGGGGGCTTGGAGAGACCCAGTACTTC.